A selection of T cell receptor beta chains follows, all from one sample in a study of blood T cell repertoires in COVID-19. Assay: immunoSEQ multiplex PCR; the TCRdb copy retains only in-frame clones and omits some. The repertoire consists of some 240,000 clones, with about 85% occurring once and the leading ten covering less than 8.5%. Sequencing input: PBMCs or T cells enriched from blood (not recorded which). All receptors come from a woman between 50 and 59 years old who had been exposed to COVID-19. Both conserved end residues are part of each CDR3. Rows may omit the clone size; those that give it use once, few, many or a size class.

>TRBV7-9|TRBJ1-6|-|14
CASSLESTNSPLHF
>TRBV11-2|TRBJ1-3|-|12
CASSLSTSAIYF
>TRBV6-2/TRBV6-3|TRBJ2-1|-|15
CASSSDQGPWDEQFF
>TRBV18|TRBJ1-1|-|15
CASSPGRGMNTEAFF
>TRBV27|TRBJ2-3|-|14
CASSLGRVTDTQYF
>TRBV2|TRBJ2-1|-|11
CASSAGAEQFF
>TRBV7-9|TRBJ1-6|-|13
CASSLVENSPLHF
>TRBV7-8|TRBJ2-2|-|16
CASSPRGGANTGELFF
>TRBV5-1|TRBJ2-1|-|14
CASSAGTRNNEQFF
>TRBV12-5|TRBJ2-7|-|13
CASGTAGAYEQYF
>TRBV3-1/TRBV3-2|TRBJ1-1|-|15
CASSPLGLENTEAFF
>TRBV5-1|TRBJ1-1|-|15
CASSPREGVITEAFF
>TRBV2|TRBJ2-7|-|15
CASSPAGTGLYGQYF
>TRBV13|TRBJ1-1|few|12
CASSLAGGEAFF
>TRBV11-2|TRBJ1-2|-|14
CASSLGRGNYGYTF